These 16 T cell receptor beta chains share one sample of origin, sequenced in a study of blood T cell repertoires in COVID-19. The protocol was immunoSEQ multiplex PCR, while the TCRdb copy is restricted to in-frame clones and leaves out a portion. The sample records about 300,000 clones, 70% to 90% being singletons. Sequenced material: PBMCs or T cells enriched from blood (not recorded which). The receptors stem from a woman aged 25 to 45 who had recovered from COVID-19.

This clone has just one count. The CDR3, as DNA: TGCGCCAGCAGCTTGGGGGCATCGACGGATGGCTACACCTTC. This sequence encodes CASSLGASTDGYTF. This rearrangement joins TRBV5-1 to TRBJ1-2; D unclear. The ends were cut back, 0 bases at V and 6 bases at J, with 12 bases in the middle. CDR3 size: 14 residues. In germline, CDR1 is SGHRS, CDR2 YFSETQ.

The chain uses TRBV4-2 and TRBJ2-3; D may be TRBD2 (6 bases). The V and J ends lost 1 base and 0 bases respectively, with 11 bases between them. From germline, CDR1 is LGHNA and CDR2 YNFKEQ. The CDR3 has 16 residues. The CDR3 reads CASSQGTSPSTDTQYF. Here the CDR3 DNA reads TGTGCCAGCAGCCAAGGCACTAGCCCTAGCACAGATACGCAGTATTTT.

The rearrangement uses TRBV10-1 and TRBJ1-1; D is perhaps TRBD1 (5 bases). The CDR3 is 15 amino acids. The germline gives CDR1 WNHNN, CDR2 SYGVQD (reference sequence). Trimming cost V 0 bases and J 4 bases, with 12 bases left between them. CDR3 region: CASSESKQGGTEAFF. The CDR3 DNA reads as TGCGCCAGCAGTGAGTCTAAGCAGGGAGGCACTGAAGCTTTCTTT.

The V call is TRBV2, the J call TRBJ1-5; 7 bases align to TRBD1. V lost 6 bases, J lost 4 bases, and 6 bases stayed unmatched. The length of the CDR3 is 14 residues. Germline values: CDR1 SNHLY, CDR2 FYNNEI. DNA for the CDR3: TGTGCCAGCAGGACCGGGACAGTGAATCAGCCCCAGCATTTT. Its protein is CASRTGTVNQPQHF.

Regarding this clone: Within the sample, other DNA sequences also encode this same CDR3. The chain joins TRBV19 to TRBJ1-1; D gene uncertain. Germline V gene lookup returns CDR1 LNHDA and CDR2 SQIVND (reference sequence). The CDR3 consists of 12 residues. Trimming stripped 3 bases from V and 11 bases from J, with 13 bases between. This CDR3 is CASSMGGLRAFF. CDR3 bases: TGTGCCAGTAGTATGGGAGGCTTGCGTGCTTTCTTT.

The chain couples TRBV2 to TRBJ1-2, with 7 bases lining up with TRBD1. Germline lookup yields CDR1 SNHLY and CDR2 FYNNEI. The V gene end was trimmed by 1 base and the J gene end by 7 bases; junction bases not matched to a gene: 6. This CDR3 comprises 14 residues. CDR3 loop: CASSEVRGRGGYTF. CDR3 DNA: TGTGCCAGCAGTGAAGTGAGGGGGCGCGGTGGCTACACCTTC.

V gene TRBV18 combines with J gene TRBJ1-2, with TRBD1 as a possible D gene (5 bases). Trimming removed 0 bases at V and 6 bases at J, with 14 bases between. Germline CDR1 and CDR2: KGHSH and LQKENI. The CDR3 is 15 residues long. The CDR3 sequence: CASSPPVGGIDGYTF. In DNA form, the CDR3 reads TGTGCCAGCTCACCACCCGTCGGGGGAATTGATGGCTACACCTTC.

The J gene is TRBJ2-2, the V gene TRBV5-1, with D possibly TRBD1 on 6 matching bases. CDR3 length equals 16 residues. Trimming took 4 bases from V and 1 from J, leaving 14 bases between them. CDR1 is SGHRS and CDR2 is YFSETQ in the germline V gene. CDR3 in DNA: TGCGCCAGCAGCAATGATCCGGGACAGAACACCGGGGAGCTGTTTTTT. Residues: CASSNDPGQNTGELFF.

The table lists this clone with a count of one. Distinct nucleotide sequences in the sample also encode this CDR3. The V gene is TRBV24-1, the J gene TRBJ1-2, with 7 bases aligning to TRBD1. V was pared by 3 bases and J by 5 bases, with 2 bases of the junction left unmatched. CDR3 length equals 13 residues. The V gene's germline CDR1 is KGHDR and CDR2 SFDVKD. CDR3 DNA: TGTGCCACCAGTGATCAGACAGGGTATGGCTACACCTTC. Translation: CATSDQTGYGYTF.

The rearrangement links TRBV3-1 (or the pseudogene TRBV3-2) to TRBJ2-5, with D perhaps TRBD1 (5 bases). The germline V and J ends were trimmed by 1 base and 7 bases, with 13 bases remaining between them. This CDR3 has 14 amino acids. Germline assignment: CDR1 LGHDT and CDR2 YNNKEL (reference sequence). CDR3 bases: TGTGCCAGCAGCCAAGCAAAACAGGTTGGGACCCAGTACTTC. Its translation is CASSQAKQVGTQYF.

This chain connects TRBV19 to TRBJ1-6, with a weak D call TRBD1 (5 bases). V was cut by 3 bases and J by 14 bases, with 14 bases left in between. The CDR3 sequence is 13 residues long. Germline CDR1 LNHDA, CDR2 SQIVND (reference sequence). This CDR3 is CASSILDLGALHF. The CDR3, as DNA: TGTGCCAGTAGTATCCTGGATCTAGGGGCCCTCCACTTT.

The chain combines TRBV4-1 with TRBJ2-1; D is uncertain. This CDR3 region has 12 residues. V lost 4 bases and J 9 bases, leaving 10 bases between the germline ends. In germline, CDR1 is MGHRA, CDR2 YSYEKL. The CDR3, as DNA: TGCGCCAGCAGCCCCTCCTATGGTGAGCAGTTCTTC. It codes for CASSPSYGEQFF.

The V gene is TRBV18, the J gene TRBJ1-3; D remains ambiguous. This CDR3 spans 16 amino acids. Germline CDR1 reads KGHSH; CDR2 reads LQKENI. V was pared by 0 bases and J by 0 bases, with 9 bases between. The CDR3 loop is CASSPPVVFSGNTIYF. CDR3 DNA sequence: TGTGCCAGCTCACCACCGGTAGTATTCTCTGGAAACACCATATATTTT. The complete variable domain, with remaining parts taken from reference TRBV18 and TRBJ1-3, reads NAGVMQNPRHLVRRRGQEARLRCSPMKGHSHVYWYRQLPEEGLKFMVYLQKENIIDESGMPKERFSAEFPKEGPSILRIQQVVRGDSAAYFCASSPPVVFSGNTIYFGEGSWLTVV.

V usage is TRBV2 and J usage is TRBJ2-7; D is perhaps TRBD2 (5 bases). The CDR3 loop spans 15 amino acids. V was clipped by 3 bases and J by 0 bases, with 12 bases between them. Per the germline V gene, CDR1 is SNHLY and CDR2 is FYNNEI. CDR3 protein: CASSDPDYYSYEQYF. CDR3 coding DNA: TGTGCCAGCAGTGATCCAGACTATTACTCCTACGAGCAGTACTTC. Complete variable domain (other parts from reference TRBV2 and TRBJ2-7): EPEVTQTPSHQVTQMGQEVILRCVPISNHLYFYWYRQILGQKVEFLVSFYNNEISEKSEIFDDQFSVERPDGSNFTLKIRSTKLEDSAMYFCASSDPDYYSYEQYFGPGTRLTVT.

The chain links TRBV7-9 to TRBJ1-1; D remains unclear. The CDR3 totals 12 residues. Germline CDR1 is SEHNR and CDR2 is FQNEAQ (reference sequence). Between the trimmed V and J ends, which lost 4 bases and 7 bases, there was a span of 10 bases. CDR3 protein: CASSYSSREAFF. DNA for the CDR3: TGTGCCAGCAGCTATAGCTCCCGTGAAGCTTTCTTT.

The rearrangement links TRBV6-5 to TRBJ1-6; D is ambiguous. The CDR3 loop spans 13 amino acids. Trimming cost V 5 bases and J 8 bases, with 10 bases left between them. Germline lookup yields CDR1 MNHEY and CDR2 SVGAGI. CDR3 sequence (DNA): TGTGCCAGCAGTAGGTCCGGGGATTCACCCCTCCACTTT. It specifies CASSRSGDSPLHF.